Detailed here is one T cell receptor (beta chain). Assay: immunoSEQ multiplex PCR; the TCRdb copy retains only in-frame clones and omits some. The sample comprises approximately 66,000 clones, roughly 90% of which are singletons, and just over 4.5% rests with the top ten. This specimen belongs to a study of technical replicates of blood from a handful of donors. This CDR3 has 14 amino acids. Germline V gives CDR1 MNHNY, CDR2 SVGAGI (reference sequence). V lost 6 bases and J 6 bases, leaving 15 bases between the germline ends. The source of this sequence is a human donor in good health. Some clones in this sample may be carry-over from other donors' samples. Sequencing was performed on PBMCs. This rearrangement joins TRBV6-6 to TRBJ2-1; maybe TRBD2 (7 bases). This CDR3 is CASSEGGGLNEQFF. The CDR3 bases are TGTGCCAGCAGCGAGGGGGGGGGCCTCAATGAGCAGTTCTTC.